This T cell receptor beta chain originates from a study of blood T cell repertoires in COVID-19. Study as a whole: Whether acute or convalescent, the COVID-19 samples came from the United States, Italy and Spain.

Per the authors' pipeline: Cell counts per sample came from amplifying reference gene primers. Only in-frame clones appear in the TCRdb table, and some are missing; sequencing was by immunoSEQ multiplex PCR. V and J calls and clone size are copied from that table; D and trimming were computed from the DNA. The table records 35,000 to 45,000 clones, almost 80% of them present only once. The length of the CDR3 is 13 residues. In germline, CDR1 is SGHTA, CDR2 FQGNSA. The ends were cut back, 5 bases at V and 4 bases at J, with 11 bases in the middle. The sample comprised peripheral blood. V and J are TRBV7-2 and TRBJ1-2, with a weak D call TRBD1 (5 bases). The clonotype was recovered from a woman older than 75 with acute or convalescent COVID-19. The CDR3 spells CASSPGVLYGYTF. The CDR3, as DNA: TGTGCCAGCAGCCCGGGGGTCCTCTATGGCTACACCTTC.